Listed below are T cell receptor beta chains from one sample, sequenced in a study of blood T cell repertoires in COVID-19. The table came from immunoSEQ multiplex PCR; TCRdb's copy has only in-frame clones and leaves some out. The data show over 250,000 clones, 65% to 90% seen once. The sample consisted of peripheral blood. The receptors originated from a man in his fifties with active or convalescent COVID-19. Each CDR3 is given with its conserved first and last residue. A D gene is named only where the DNA matches it firmly. Clone size, where shown, is once, few, many, or a class for clones that have expanded.

d_gene: TRBD1; j_gene: TRBJ1-3; abundance: once; v_gene: TRBV18; CDR3nt: TGTGCCAGCTCAACTTCGGACAGGGGAAGCTCTGGAAACACCATATATTTT; CDR3aa: CASSTSDRGSSGNTIYF
d_gene: TRBD1; j_gene: TRBJ2-1; abundance: -; v_gene: TRBV6-6; CDR3nt: TGTGCCAGCAGTTTCGGGACAGACTACAATGAGCAGTTCTTC; CDR3aa: CASSFGTDYNEQFF
d_gene: -; j_gene: TRBJ1-2; abundance: -; v_gene: TRBV5-1; CDR3nt: TGCGCCAGCAGCCCGGACGGAGGGGTTATGTATGGCTACACCTTC; CDR3aa: CASSPDGGVMYGYTF
d_gene: TRBD2; j_gene: TRBJ2-7; abundance: -; v_gene: TRBV5-4; CDR3nt: TGTGCCAGCAGCAGTCGGACTAGCGAGCAGTACTTC; CDR3aa: CASSSRTSEQYF
d_gene: TRBD2; j_gene: TRBJ2-7; abundance: -; v_gene: TRBV12-5; CDR3nt: TGTGCTAGTGGCCGGGGGGAGAAGGGCTCCGAGCAGTACTTC; CDR3aa: CASGRGEKGSEQYF
d_gene: -; j_gene: TRBJ1-5; abundance: -; v_gene: TRBV3-1/TRBV3-2; CDR3nt: TGTGCCAGCAGCCTCGGACAGACTAATAGCAATCAGCCCCAGCATTTT; CDR3aa: CASSLGQTNSNQPQHF
d_gene: TRBD1; j_gene: TRBJ1-3; abundance: -; v_gene: TRBV18; CDR3nt: TGTGCCAGCTCACCCCGGGACAGGGAGGTCTCGGGAAACACCATATATTTT; CDR3aa: CASSPRDREVSGNTIYF
d_gene: -; j_gene: TRBJ1-1; abundance: -; v_gene: TRBV5-6; CDR3nt: TGTGCCAGCAATCTCGGCGGGTTCCTGAACACTGAAGCTTTCTTT; CDR3aa: CASNLGGFLNTEAFF
d_gene: -; j_gene: TRBJ1-1; abundance: -; v_gene: TRBV6-6; CDR3nt: TGTGCCAGCAGTTACGGGCAGGGGATCCCTGAAGCTTTCTTT; CDR3aa: CASSYGQGIPEAFF
d_gene: TRBD1; j_gene: TRBJ1-1; abundance: -; v_gene: TRBV5-1; CDR3nt: TGCGCCAGCAGCTTAGGGGACCAGGGGGTGGCTGAAGCTTTCTTT; CDR3aa: CASSLGDQGVAEAFF
d_gene: -; j_gene: TRBJ2-7; abundance: -; v_gene: TRBV6-5; CDR3nt: TGTGCCAGCAGGGTCACAGGCTACGAGCAGTACTTC; CDR3aa: CASRVTGYEQYF
d_gene: TRBD1; j_gene: TRBJ2-3; abundance: -; v_gene: TRBV9; CDR3nt: TGTGCCAGCGGGGGACAGAAGATAAGCACTGGTACGCAGTATTTT; CDR3aa: CASGGQKISTGTQYF
d_gene: TRBD2; j_gene: TRBJ2-1; abundance: once; v_gene: TRBV24-1; CDR3nt: TGTGCCACCAGTGATTGGGCTAGCGGGAGACATGAGCAGTTCTTC; CDR3aa: CATSDWASGRHEQFF
d_gene: -; j_gene: TRBJ1-3; abundance: -; v_gene: TRBV19; CDR3nt: TGTGCCAGCGGACAGTCTCCCTCTGGAAACACCATATATTTT; CDR3aa: CASGQSPSGNTIYF
d_gene: -; j_gene: TRBJ1-2; abundance: -; v_gene: TRBV6-5; CDR3nt: TGTGCCAGCAGTTACGACAGGCGCTATGGCTACACCTTC; CDR3aa: CASSYDRRYGYTF
d_gene: TRBD2; j_gene: TRBJ2-1; abundance: -; v_gene: TRBV3-1/TRBV3-2; CDR3nt: TGTGCCAGCAGCCAAGATATCGGACTAGCGGGGAATGAGCAGTTCTTC; CDR3aa: CASSQDIGLAGNEQFF
d_gene: -; j_gene: TRBJ2-7; abundance: few; v_gene: TRBV7-3; CDR3nt: TGTGCCAGCAGCCCCAGCGGAGCATCAGGCGAGCAGTACTTC; CDR3aa: CASSPSGASGEQYF
d_gene: -; j_gene: TRBJ2-1; abundance: -; v_gene: TRBV10-3; CDR3nt: TGTGCCATCAGTCCCACCCCCGGAGCGGCCCCGTTCTTC; CDR3aa: CAISPTPGAAPFF
d_gene: TRBD1; j_gene: TRBJ2-1; abundance: once; v_gene: TRBV9; CDR3nt: TGTGCCAGCAGCGAGGGGACAGCAGGGAATGAGCAGTTCTTC; CDR3aa: CASSEGTAGNEQFF
d_gene: TRBD1; j_gene: TRBJ2-7; abundance: -; v_gene: TRBV3-1/TRBV3-2; CDR3nt: TGTGCCAGCAGCGAAACAGGGGGTGCCCCAGAGGAGCAGTACTTC; CDR3aa: CASSETGGAPEEQYF
d_gene: -; j_gene: TRBJ1-6; abundance: once; v_gene: TRBV6-5; CDR3nt: TGTGCCAGCAGTTTACAGGTTCCCGCCTCACCCCTCCACTTT; CDR3aa: CASSLQVPASPLHF
d_gene: -; j_gene: TRBJ2-5; abundance: few; v_gene: TRBV3-1/TRBV3-2; CDR3nt: TGTGCCAGCAGCCAACGGGAGAGTGCGGAGACCCAGTACTTC; CDR3aa: CASSQRESAETQYF
d_gene: -; j_gene: TRBJ1-2; abundance: -; v_gene: TRBV29-1; CDR3nt: TGCAGCGTTGAGGTGCATAATACTCCAATCACCTTC; CDR3aa: CSVEVHNTPITF
d_gene: -; j_gene: TRBJ2-5; abundance: -; v_gene: TRBV28; CDR3nt: TGTGCCAGCAGTTTATTCAAGGGAGGTTCGGAGACCCAGTACTTC; CDR3aa: CASSLFKGGSETQYF
d_gene: -; j_gene: TRBJ2-1; abundance: -; v_gene: TRBV5-6; CDR3nt: TGTGCCAGCAGCTTGGGTGGCGGGGATTACAATGAGCAGTTCTTC; CDR3aa: CASSLGGGDYNEQFF
d_gene: -; j_gene: TRBJ2-5; abundance: -; v_gene: TRBV18; CDR3nt: TGTGCCAGCTCAGCCTTAGGGGCAGAGTCTCAAGAGACCCAGTACTTC; CDR3aa: CASSALGAESQETQYF
d_gene: TRBD2; j_gene: TRBJ2-7; abundance: -; v_gene: TRBV7-8; CDR3nt: TGTGCCAGCAGCCCAGGGACTAGCGCCTACGAGCAGTACTTC; CDR3aa: CASSPGTSAYEQYF
d_gene: -; j_gene: TRBJ1-1; abundance: -; v_gene: TRBV20-1; CDR3nt: TGCAGTGCTAGTTCCCCTCAGGTTCTAATTGGGACTGAAGCTTTCTTT; CDR3aa: CSASSPQVLIGTEAFF
d_gene: TRBD1; j_gene: TRBJ1-2; abundance: -; v_gene: TRBV28; CDR3nt: TGTGCCAGCCGCAGACAGGGAGACTATGGCTACACCTTC; CDR3aa: CASRRQGDYGYTF
d_gene: TRBD1; j_gene: TRBJ1-2; abundance: -; v_gene: TRBV3-1/TRBV3-2; CDR3nt: TGTGCCAGCAGCCAAGATACCGGGACAGGACACTCCAAGGGCTACACCTTC; CDR3aa: CASSQDTGTGHSKGYTF
d_gene: TRBD2; j_gene: TRBJ2-1; abundance: -; v_gene: TRBV12-5; CDR3nt: TGTGCTAGTGGTTTGGCCACTAGCGGGGGACCCTACAATGAGCAGTTCTTC; CDR3aa: CASGLATSGGPYNEQFF
d_gene: TRBD2; j_gene: TRBJ2-1; abundance: once; v_gene: TRBV11-1; CDR3nt: TGTGCCAGCAGCCTGGGACTAGCGGGAGTAGTTGAGCAGTTCTTC; CDR3aa: CASSLGLAGVVEQFF
d_gene: -; j_gene: TRBJ1-1; abundance: -; v_gene: TRBV5-1; CDR3nt: TGCGCCAGCAGCTTTGGTGGGTTACAGGGCGGGACTGAAGCTTTCTTT; CDR3aa: CASSFGGLQGGTEAFF
d_gene: -; j_gene: TRBJ2-1; abundance: -; v_gene: TRBV7-9; CDR3nt: TGTGCCAGCAGCTCCGGTGCGCGGGAGCAGTTCTTC; CDR3aa: CASSSGAREQFF
d_gene: TRBD2; j_gene: TRBJ2-7; abundance: -; v_gene: TRBV5-1; CDR3nt: TGCGCCAGCAGCTCTGGAGCGGGAGCCTTGAACTACGAGCAGTACTTC; CDR3aa: CASSSGAGALNYEQYF
d_gene: TRBD2; j_gene: TRBJ2-1; abundance: -; v_gene: TRBV2; CDR3nt: TGTGCCAGCCAGCGGCTAGCGGCTGCCCCCCATGAGCAGTTCTTC; CDR3aa: CASQRLAAAPHEQFF
d_gene: TRBD1; j_gene: TRBJ1-3; abundance: few; v_gene: TRBV18; CDR3nt: TGTGCCAGCTCACCAAGCCTCCTACAGGGGTCGAGCTCTGGAAACACCATATATTTT; CDR3aa: CASSPSLLQGSSSGNTIYF
d_gene: -; j_gene: TRBJ2-7; abundance: -; v_gene: TRBV6-7; CDR3nt: TGTGCCAGCAGTTACTGGCCCTACGAGCAGTACTTC; CDR3aa: CASSYWPYEQYF
d_gene: TRBD1; j_gene: TRBJ1-1; abundance: -; v_gene: TRBV7-3; CDR3nt: TGTGCCAGCAGCTTAAGGACAGGCGGGAACACTGAAGCTTTCTTT; CDR3aa: CASSLRTGGNTEAFF
d_gene: -; j_gene: TRBJ1-1; abundance: few; v_gene: TRBV5-1; CDR3nt: TGCGCCAGCAGCTGGGGGCAGGGCGCCACTGAAGCTTTCTTT; CDR3aa: CASSWGQGATEAFF
d_gene: TRBD1; j_gene: TRBJ2-7; abundance: -; v_gene: TRBV18; CDR3nt: TGTGCCAGCTCACCTAGAACAGGGGAGTACGAGCAGTACTTC; CDR3aa: CASSPRTGEYEQYF